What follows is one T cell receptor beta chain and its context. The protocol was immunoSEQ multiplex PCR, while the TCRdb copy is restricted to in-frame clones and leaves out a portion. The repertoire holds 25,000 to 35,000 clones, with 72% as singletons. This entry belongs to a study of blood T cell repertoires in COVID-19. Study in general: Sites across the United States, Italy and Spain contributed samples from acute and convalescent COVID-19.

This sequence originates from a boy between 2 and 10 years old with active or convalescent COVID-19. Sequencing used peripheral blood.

The CDR3 loop reads CASSLRGKNTEAFF. CDR3 nucleotide sequence: TGTGCCAGCAGTTTAAGAGGGAAGAACACTGAAGCTTTCTTT. The V call is TRBV27, the J call TRBJ1-1; D is unresolved. This CDR3 is built from 14 residues. In germline, CDR1 is MNHEY, CDR2 SMNVEV (reference sequence). V lost 2 bases to trimming and J lost 1 base, with 8 bases between them.